This entry is about one T cell receptor beta chain. Different DNA sequences within this sample yield the same CDR3. This record comes from a study of T cell responses to AZD1222 COVID-19 vaccine. The protocol was immunoSEQ multiplex PCR, while the TCRdb copy is restricted to in-frame clones and leaves out a portion. The table includes about 83,000 clones, about nine tenths detected once. There are 14 residues in the CDR3. The V end was cut by 6 bases, the J end by 4 bases, with 13 bases between. Per the germline V gene, CDR1 is LNHDA and CDR2 is SQIVND (reference sequence). The origin of this receptor is an adult in good health. This sequence joins TRBV19 and TRBJ1-3, with D perhaps TRBD1 (5 bases). The input for sequencing was peripheral blood, taken on day 0 of MenACWY control vaccination. The CDR3 spells CASSTQGTGNTIYF. CDR3 DNA sequence: TGTGCCAGTAGCACGCAGGGAACCGGAAACACCATATATTTT.